The following is a T cell receptor (beta chain) sequence with its context. No antigen is known for it. Some clones are missing from TCRdb's copy, which holds only in-frame ones; the method was immunoSEQ multiplex PCR. The data show a few thousand clones, roughly 85% seen once. This record comes from a study of immune cell composition in non-small cell lung cancer. Findings of the study overall: Lung squamous cell carcinoma tumours had significantly higher top 10 clone scores and productive clonality than lung adenocarcinoma. Squamous carcinomas (about 75%) more often had tumour-associated clones >0.5% than adenocarcinomas (roughly 35%).

This CDR3 spans 14 amino acids. The V gene's germline CDR1 is SQVTM and CDR2 ANQGSEA. Trimming left V 6 bases short and J 0 bases short, with 11 bases between. The sample consisted of lung tumor tissue. The receptor comes from a human donor with non-small cell lung cancer. J is TRBJ2-2 and V is TRBV29-1, with TRBD1 as a possible D gene (5 bases). CDR3 bases: TGCAGCGTCATAATACAGGCGAACACCGGGGAGCTGTTTTTT. Translation gives CSVIIQANTGELFF.